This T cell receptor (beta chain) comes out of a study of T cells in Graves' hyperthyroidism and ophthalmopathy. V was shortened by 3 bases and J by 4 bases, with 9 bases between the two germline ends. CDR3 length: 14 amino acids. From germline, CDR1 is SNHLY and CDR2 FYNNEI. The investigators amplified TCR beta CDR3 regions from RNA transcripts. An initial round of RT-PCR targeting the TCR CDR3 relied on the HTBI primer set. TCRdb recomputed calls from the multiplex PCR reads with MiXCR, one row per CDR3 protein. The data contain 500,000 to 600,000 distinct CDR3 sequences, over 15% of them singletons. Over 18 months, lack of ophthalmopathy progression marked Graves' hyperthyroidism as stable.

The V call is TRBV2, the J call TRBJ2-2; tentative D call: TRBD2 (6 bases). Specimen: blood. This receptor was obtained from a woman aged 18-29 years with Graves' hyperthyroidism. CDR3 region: CASSEEGTTGELFF. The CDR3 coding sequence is TGTGCCAGCAGTGAGGAGGGAACCACCGGGGAGCTGTTTTTT.